This entry describes one T cell receptor (beta chain). This clonotype was seen at least ten times. Its antigen remains unidentified. It has no much larger one-base neighbor in the sample; base qualities were not kept. CDR1 and CDR2 (DFQATT, SNEGSKA) derive from the germline V gene (reference sequence). From the cysteine through the phenylalanine, the CDR3 covers 12 amino acids. CDR3 DNA is the only sequence kept; it has 36 bases, read in frame from the first base. The V end loses 4 bases and the J end loses 10 bases, and a stretch of 14 bases separates them. These data are taken from a study of spatial heterogeneity in lung cancer (dated by TCRdb to about 2019). Regarding the complete study: Beta-chain transcripts were consistently detected in greater numbers than alpha-chain transcripts, which likely reflected higher beta-chain transcript abundance. In tumor regions, TCR transcript counts showed a strong correlation with a T cell transcriptional module score derived from matched bulk RNA-seq. In the raw uncorrected reads, each unique combination of TCR and UMI appeared more than ten times on average. The study quantitatively compared TCR alpha and beta repertoires across multiple tumor regions, matched nontumor lung and blood in non-small cell lung cancer. The study linked features of the TCR repertoire to counts of nonsynonymous mutations, which were determined by whole-exome sequencing of tumor tissue. At surgery, some 200 tumor regions, 64 matched nontumor lung samples and 45 to 60 PBMC samples were TCR-sequenced for both alpha and beta chains.

This specimen's time point label, interpreted: sample taken at primary tumor resection. Donors were some 78 patients with early-stage, untreated non-small cell lung cancer from the lung TRACERx cohort. Whole RNA extracted from tumor and nontumor lung tissue, or from cryopreserved PBMC samples, was used for TCR sequencing without cell sorting. Only patients with enough RNA available from two or more tumor regions were chosen for TCR sequencing. Before being selected, tumor and adjacent nontumor lung specimens were reviewed by a lung pathologist. Findings and caveats that apply to the study as a whole: Counts of ubiquitous and regional expanded TCRs correlated with counts of ubiquitous and regional nonsynonymous mutations, respectively. Confirming at a functional level the hypothesis that regional TCRs recognize regional mutations was considered to require additional single-cell paired TCR alpha and beta sequencing. TCR-seq coverage of tumor T cells was estimated at only approximately 7% for alpha chains and less than 15% for beta chains. The number of expanded intratumoral alpha and beta TCRs correlated with the tumor nonsynonymous mutation count.

The library was obtained by 5' RACE. The listed sequencing device is NextSeq 500. To allow correction of PCR and sequencing errors, the TCR library protocol tagged every TCR cDNA molecule with a unique molecular identifier. Turning to the authors' computational methods: TCR identification, UMI-based error correction and CDR3 extraction were all carried out with Decombinator tools. Expanded TCRs were defined as those above a frequency of 2 per 1,000, corresponding to the top 1% of the tumor frequency distribution. Expanded tumor TCRs statistically deemed absent (corrected P<0.05) from at least one tumor region were classed as regional, and all other expanded tumor TCRs were classed as ubiquitous. Each repertoire was subsampled 100 times to 5,000 TCRs, after which Renyi diversity was computed with the R vegan package. CDR3 similarity networks were built from amino acid triplet string-kernel similarity, connecting CDR3s with pairwise similarity above 0.82. TCRdb's own reprocessing of the public reads used fastp at Q25 and MiXCR and kept productive beta chains. CDR3 protein duplicates are merged, each entry listing the most common genes and DNA. The V and J calls here are based on TCRdb, not the publication. Recorded for this sample are thousands of distinct CDR3 sequences; 3% to 4% of them occurred a single time. The ten largest clones capture roughly 15% of the sample.

The TCR was taken from a male donor with early-stage non-small cell lung cancer. The rearrangement joined TRBV20-1 to TRBJ2-1; the D gene is perhaps TRBD2, from 5 matching bases. The sequences come from lung tumor tissue, collected at surgery. In nucleotide form, the sequence is TGCAGTGCTAATGGACTGGGCTTGGAGCAGTTCTTC. Its product reads: CSANGLGLEQFF.